This TCR beta chain appears in the sequencing data of a study of shared clonotypes between healthy human individuals. Sorted-subset replicate PCRs used approximately 190 ng of genomic DNA. This amount corresponded to approximately 30,000 T cell genomes. Assay: immunoSEQ multiplex PCR; the TCRdb copy retains only in-frame clones and omits some. Among about 1.5 million clones listed, roughly 96% were seen once. CDR1 and CDR2 from the germline V gene are SGHTA and FQGNSA. This CDR3 spans 14 amino acids. Deletions cut 4 bases from V and 0 bases from J, with 6 bases between. Sequenced input: naive CD4+ T cells sorted from blood. Stated subset: CD45RA+ positively selected. This TCR came from a young man in good health. The gene calls are TRBV7-2 and TRBJ1-4; the D is unclear. The chain's CDR3 is CASSSGATNEKLFF. CDR3 nucleotide sequence: TGTGCCAGCAGCTCCGGGGCAACTAATGAAAAACTGTTTTTT.